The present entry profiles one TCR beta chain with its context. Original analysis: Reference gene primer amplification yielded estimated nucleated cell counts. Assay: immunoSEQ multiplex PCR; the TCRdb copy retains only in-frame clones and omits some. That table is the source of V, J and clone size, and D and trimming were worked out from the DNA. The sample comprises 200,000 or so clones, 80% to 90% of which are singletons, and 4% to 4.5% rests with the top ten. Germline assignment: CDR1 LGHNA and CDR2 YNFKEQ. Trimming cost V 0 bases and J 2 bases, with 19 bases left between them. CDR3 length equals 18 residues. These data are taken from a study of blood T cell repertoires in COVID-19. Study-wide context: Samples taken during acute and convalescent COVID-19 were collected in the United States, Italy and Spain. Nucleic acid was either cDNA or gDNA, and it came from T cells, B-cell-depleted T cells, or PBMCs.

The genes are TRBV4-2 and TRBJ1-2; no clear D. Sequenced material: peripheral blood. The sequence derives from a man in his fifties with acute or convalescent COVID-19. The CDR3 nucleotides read TGTGCCAGCAGCCAAGATTTCACCCCAACGGTGTTGAACTATGGCTACACCTTC. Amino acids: CASSQDFTPTVLNYGYTF.